The sample holds a few counts of the clone carrying this T cell receptor (beta chain). The antigen is undetermined. This sample was taken from a study of cytomegalovirus exposure and HLA in healthy donors. Study as a whole: Prior work identified around 120 million unique TCR beta sequences in 190 million or so T cells. Drawn from HLA-typed donors, some 80 million unique TCRs were held in an early data release.

V lost 4 bases to trimming and J lost 5 bases, with 9 bases between them. This CDR3 has 12 residues. Germline-derived CDR1 and CDR2 are SGDLS and YYNGEE. The PCR contained 60 Vbeta and 13 Jbeta primers. Produced via immunoSEQ multiplex PCR; TCRdb's table is partial and in-frame only. The sample lists 85,000 to 130,000 clones; roughly 82% were seen once. Findings and limits, study-wide: Among immune exposure information, only CMV serostatus was available. Equally common other TCR beta chains were less clonally expanded than HLA-associated ones, a later analysis found.

Sequencing used PBMCs. This TCR was sampled from a middle-aged man in good health and CMV-seronegative. The chain is built from TRBV9 and TRBJ1-2; the D gene is possibly TRBD1 (5 bases). CDR3 sequence: CASSKGLYGYTF. CDR3 bases: TGTGCCAGCAGCAAGGGACTGTATGGCTACACCTTC.